These 29 T cell receptor beta chains originate from one sample sequenced in a study of T-cell reconstitution after alpha-beta-depleted transplantation in children. As it was prepared, the TCRbeta library received unique molecular identifiers. TCRdb reprocessed the PCR reads with MiXCR, giving one entry per CDR3 protein. The sample records about a million distinct CDR3 sequences, roughly 29% being singletons. The sample in question was PBMCs, mostly from graft donor cells, obtained 360 days after TCRalphabeta/CD19-depleted stem cell transplant. The receptors here all came from a boy in the first two years of life who had a stem cell transplant for SCID, so the T cells may come from the graft donor.

The J gene is TRBJ2-7, the V gene TRBV4-2, with D possibly matching TRBD2 (6 bases). Germline values: CDR1 LGHNA, CDR2 YNFKEQ. The V and J ends lost 0 bases and 5 bases respectively, with 26 bases between them. The CDR3 extends over 19 amino acids. The CDR3 DNA reads TGTGCCAGCAGCCAAGATCGGAGGCGGGACGGCCCCCTGCGGAACGAGCAGTACTTC. Residues: CASSQDRRRDGPLRNEQYF.

This clonotype was detected a few times. The rearrangement links TRBV29-1 to TRBJ1-1; 7 bases match TRBD1. CDR1 is SQVTM and CDR2 is ANQGSEA in the germline V gene. Unmatched junction bases numbered 5, after V lost 6 bases and J lost 7 bases. The length of the CDR3 is 11 residues. The CDR3 DNA is TGCAGCGTAGGGGGCCCGAATGAAGCTTTCTTT. The encoded protein is CSVGGPNEAFF.

This sequence joins TRBV12-3 or TRBV12-4 and TRBJ1-1, with D possibly TRBD1 on 5 matching bases. This CDR3 spans 14 amino acids. V was pared by 7 bases and J by 4 bases, with 16 bases between. The CDR3 nucleotides read TGTGCCAGCACCTACGGACACCAGGTCACTGAAGCTTTCTTT. This sequence encodes CASTYGHQVTEAFF.

In this sample, this clonotype turned up a few times. The rearrangement uses TRBV28 and TRBJ1-5, with D possibly TRBD1 on 5 matching bases. The V end was cut by 1 base, the J end by 1 base, with 8 bases between. This CDR3 is 15 amino acids long. The germline V gene has CDR1 MDHEN and CDR2 SYDVKM. The CDR3 DNA follows: TGTGCCAGCAGTTTATTGGGGGAAAGCAATCAGCCCCAGCATTTT. The encoded protein is CASSLLGESNQPQHF. The full variable domain, with the rest looked up from reference TRBV28 and TRBJ1-5, is DVKVTQSSRYLVKRTGEKVFLECVQDMDHENMFWYRQDPGLGLRLIYFSYDVKMKEKGDIPEGYSVSREKKERFSLILESASTNQTSMYLCASSLLGESNQPQHFGDGTRLSIL.

The rearrangement joins TRBV7-9 to TRBJ2-7; 10 bases match TRBD1. The CDR3 has 17 amino acids. CDR1 is SEHNR, CDR2 FQNEAQ, per germline (reference sequence). V lost 1 base and J lost 0; bases outside the gene matches: 6. The CDR3 protein is CASSLGRTGGTSYEQYF. DNA of the CDR3: TGTGCCAGCAGCTTAGGTCGGACAGGGGGAACCTCCTACGAGCAGTACTTC.

A few counts support this clonotype. CDR3 DNA sequence: TGCAGTGCTAGCAGGGGATTTCCCTACGAGCAGTACTTC. This codes for CSASRGFPYEQYF. The chain combines TRBV20-1 with TRBJ2-7; D may be TRBD1 (6 bases). CDR1 and CDR2 (germline): DFQATT, SNEGSKA (reference sequence). CDR3 length: 13 amino acids. Trimming removed 3 bases from V and 2 bases from J, with 11 bases in between.

CDR3: CASSMGPITYEQYF. CDR3 DNA sequence: TGTGCCAGCAGTATGGGACCGATCACCTACGAGCAGTACTTC. The rearrangement uses TRBV27 and TRBJ2-7; D tentatively reads TRBD1 or TRBD2 (5 bases each). The V gene lost 5 bases and the J gene lost 2 bases, with 13 bases spanning the gap. CDR1 MNHEY and CDR2 SMNVEV come from the germline V gene (reference sequence). This CDR3 has 14 amino acids.

The rearrangement links TRBV29-1 to TRBJ1-1; TRBD1 is a possible D gene (5 bases). The CDR3 loop spans 12 amino acids. V was trimmed by 4 bases and J by 3 bases, leaving 9 bases between them. The germline V gene has CDR1 SQVTM and CDR2 ANQGSEA. The CDR3 spells CSVGGMYTEAFF. The CDR3 nucleotides are TGCAGCGTTGGGGGGATGTACACTGAAGCTTTCTTT.

This clonotype occurred a few times. The CDR3 protein is CASSFRAGTTEAFF. The CDR3 bases are TGTGCCAGCAGTTTCCGGGCAGGGACCACTGAAGCTTTCTTT. V usage is TRBV12-3 or TRBV12-4 and J usage is TRBJ1-1; the D gene is possibly TRBD1 (5 bases). This CDR3 contains 14 residues. The ends were cut back, 3 bases at V and 4 bases at J, with 12 bases in the middle.

V gene TRBV2 combines with J gene TRBJ2-3, with unresolved D. Germline values: CDR1 SNHLY, CDR2 FYNNEI. This CDR3 has 15 amino acids. Trimming pared 3 bases from V and 1 base from J, leaving 11 bases between. The CDR3, as DNA: TGTGCCAGCAGTGAGATAGGGCAGGGCACAGATACGCAGTATTTT. The encoded protein is CASSEIGQGTDTQYF.

The rearrangement links TRBV29-1 to TRBJ2-7, with D unresolved. The CDR3 totals 14 residues. CDR1 is SQVTM and CDR2 is ANQGSEA in the germline V gene. The germline V and J ends were trimmed by 5 bases and 6 bases, with 20 bases remaining between them. CDR3 coding DNA: TGCAGCGTTCATCACGAGGCTACCATTTCCGAGCAGTACTTC. Translation: CSVHHEATISEQYF.

The chain uses TRBV5-1 and TRBJ2-3; 7 nucleotides agree with TRBD1. Per the germline V gene, CDR1 is SGHRS and CDR2 is YFSETQ. This CDR3 region has 15 residues. With 1 base clipped from V and 2 bases from J, the junction kept 4 bases outside the gene matches. The CDR3 protein is CASSLTGDLTDTQYF. CDR3 in DNA: TGCGCCAGCAGCTTGACAGGGGATCTCACAGATACGCAGTATTTT.

This clonotype has a handful of counts. The V and J genes are TRBV6-2 or TRBV6-3 and TRBJ2-2, with D maybe TRBD1 (6 bases). Looked up from germline, CDR1 is MNHEY and CDR2 is SVGEGT. With 10 bases removed from V and 2 bases from J, the gap between germline ends came to 11 bases. The CDR3 extends over 13 amino acids. DNA of the CDR3: TGTGCCACCGAGACAGGAAACACCGGGGAGCTGTTTTTT. Protein: CATETGNTGELFF.

The chain has TRBV4-3 and TRBJ1-5, with D perhaps matching TRBD1 (6 bases). With 0 bases removed from V and 6 bases from J, the gap between germline ends came to 12 bases. Germline CDR1 reads LGHNA; CDR2 reads YSLEER. The CDR3 is made up of 15 amino acids. The CDR3 sequence: CASSQDSEGGQPQHF. In DNA form, the CDR3 reads TGCGCCAGCAGCCAAGATTCGGAAGGGGGTCAGCCCCAGCATTTT.

This clonotype was found once. The J gene is TRBJ2-2, the V gene TRBV5-1; D gene uncertain. Germline lookup yields CDR1 SGHRS and CDR2 YFSETQ. Trimming cost V 2 bases and J 2 bases, with 4 bases left between them. This CDR3 has 13 residues. The CDR3 here is CASSFDNTGELFF. CDR3 nucleotides: TGCGCCAGCAGCTTCGATAACACCGGGGAGCTGTTTTTT.

This chain links TRBV7-6 with TRBJ2-3; D call uncertain. Trimming pared 2 bases from V and 4 bases from J, leaving 4 bases between. This CDR3 has 12 residues. The V gene's germline CDR1 is SGHVS and CDR2 FNYEAQ. CDR3 in DNA: TGTGCCAGCAGCTTATACTCAGATACGCAGTATTTT. It translates to CASSLYSDTQYF.

This clonotype was seen a few times. The gene calls are TRBV2 and TRBJ2-1; possible D gene TRBD2, 5 bases. CDR3 length: 14 amino acids. V lost 2 bases to trimming and J lost 4 bases, with 9 bases between them. Germline-derived CDR1 and CDR2 are SNHLY and FYNNEI. Written as DNA, the CDR3 is TGTGCCAGCAGTGAAAACCGGGGTTACAATGAGCAGTTCTTC. It yields the protein CASSENRGYNEQFF.

The rearrangement joins TRBV6-1 to TRBJ1-1; D remains ambiguous. Germline CDR1 MNHNS, CDR2 SASEGT. This CDR3 is 13 amino acids long. V was pared by 8 bases and J by 0 bases, with 10 bases between. CDR3 DNA: TGTGCCAGCCGGAGGAGGATGAACACTGAAGCTTTCTTT. Its translation is CASRRRMNTEAFF.

This clonotype was picked up one time. The chain is built from TRBV20-1 and TRBJ1-5; no reliable D call. The CDR3 covers 13 residues. V lost 2 bases to trimming and J lost 4 bases, with 9 bases between them. In germline, CDR1 is DFQATT, CDR2 SNEGSKA (reference sequence). CDR3 coding DNA: TGCAGTGCTAGAATTGTAAAGAATCAGCCCCAGCATTTT. Translated, it gives CSARIVKNQPQHF.

This clonotype was observed a few times. The genes are TRBV11-2 and TRBJ1-6, with D unclear. Germline values: CDR1 SGHAT, CDR2 FQNNGV. The CDR3 covers 16 residues. V lost 0 bases to trimming and J lost 4 bases, with 10 bases between them. DNA of the CDR3: TGTGCCAGCAGCTTAGAATCTGGGTTGTATAATTCACCCCTCCACTTT. Encoded protein: CASSLESGLYNSPLHF.

The V and J genes are TRBV4-1 and TRBJ2-2, with 11 positions matching TRBD2. V trimming: 4 bases; J trimming: 2 bases; junction bases outside the gene matches: 6. CDR1 is MGHRA and CDR2 is YSYEKL in the germline V gene. The CDR3 is made up of 17 amino acids. CDR3 residues: CASSRASGGTNTGELFF. DNA for the CDR3: TGCGCCAGCAGCCGTGCTAGCGGGGGGACTAACACCGGGGAGCTGTTTTTT.

The V and J genes are TRBV7-2 and TRBJ1-1, with D uncertain. The CDR3 spans 16 residues. The ends were cut back, 3 bases at V and 2 bases at J, with 16 bases in the middle. Germline CDR1 is SGHTA and CDR2 is FQGNSA. CDR3 in amino acids: CASSLSSTYLNTEAFF. CDR3 DNA sequence: TGTGCCAGCAGCTTGAGTAGTACTTACCTTAACACTGAAGCTTTCTTT.

This clonotype has just a few counts. The chain carries TRBV20-1 and TRBJ2-5, with D unclear. Germline V gene lookup returns CDR1 DFQATT and CDR2 SNEGSKA (reference sequence). V lost 0 bases to trimming and J lost 5 bases, with 13 bases between them. This CDR3 region has 14 residues. As DNA, the CDR3 is TGCAGTGCTAGAGATGTAGTGGCCAGCGAGACCCAGTACTTC. Translated, it gives CSARDVVASETQYF.

This clonotype was observed a handful of times. This chain links TRBV20-1 with TRBJ1-1; 11 bases are a match to TRBD1. V shed 5 bases, J shed 7 bases, and the junction held 6 bases outside the gene matches. Germline V gene sequence: CDR1 DFQATT, CDR2 SNEGSKA (reference sequence). The CDR3 covers 13 residues. For the CDR3, the DNA is TGCAGTGCTCCCGGACAGGGGGCGATTGAAGCTTTCTTT. It codes for CSAPGQGAIEAFF.

This rearrangement joins TRBV5-6 to TRBJ2-7; D perhaps matches TRBD1 (5 bases). CDR1 and CDR2 from the germline V gene are SGHDT and YYEEEE. This CDR3 spans 13 amino acids. With 4 bases removed from V and 6 bases from J, the gap between germline ends came to 14 bases. The CDR3 sequence: CASSPGPGLEQYF. Here the CDR3 DNA reads TGTGCCAGCAGCCCTGGACCAGGGCTCGAGCAGTACTTC.

A few counts support this clonotype. The rearrangement links TRBV5-1 to TRBJ2-7, with D perhaps matching TRBD1 or TRBD2 (5 bases each). Germline V gene lookup returns CDR1 SGHRS and CDR2 YFSETQ. V was shortened by 4 bases and J by 6 bases, with 14 bases between the two germline ends. This CDR3 is built from 13 residues. CDR3 in DNA: TGCGCCAGCAGCGTGGGGGATTTGGGCGAGCAGTACTTC. It encodes CASSVGDLGEQYF.

This chain joins TRBV7-9 and TRBJ1-2, with D perhaps matching TRBD1 (5 bases). This CDR3 contains 16 residues. Germline CDR1 and CDR2: SEHNR and FQNEAQ (reference sequence). Trimming removed 5 bases at V and 6 bases at J, with 22 bases between. In nucleotides, the CDR3 is TGTGCCAGCAGCCAAACCACCGGGACCGCCCGGAATGGCTACACCTTC. This codes for CASSQTTGTARNGYTF.

The chain joins TRBV12-3 or TRBV12-4 to TRBJ2-5, with 7 bases fitting TRBD2. V lost 5 bases to trimming and J lost 3 bases; unmatched junction nucleotides: 9. The CDR3 has 15 residues. The chain's CDR3 is CASSHGRAVEETQYF. CDR3 coding DNA: TGTGCCAGCAGTCATGGGAGGGCAGTTGAAGAGACCCAGTACTTC.

This clonotype appeared a few times. This chain connects TRBV5-1 to TRBJ2-1, with a possible D match to TRBD2 (5 bases). The V gene's germline CDR1 is SGHRS and CDR2 YFSETQ. V lost 2 bases and J lost 0, with 9 bases in between. This CDR3 is 15 amino acids long. Here the CDR3 DNA reads TGCGCCAGCAGCTTTAGCGTGAGCTCCTACAATGAGCAGTTCTTC. Its translation is CASSFSVSSYNEQFF.